The clone carrying this T cell receptor beta chain has a handful of counts. Its antigen is as yet unknown. The data originate from a study of vaccination and CD4 T cells after COVID-19. Study-wide results and limits: Median numbers of SARS-CoV-2-reactive clonotypes increased from roughly 21 to 40 (not a significant change).

Treatment indicated: approximately 9-day PBMC culture with coronavirus spike peptide pools or control peptides (ViraFEST assay). Investigators isolated CD4+ T cells by negative selection after 10 days of culture. The CDR3 contains 15 residues. The germline V gene has CDR1 MDHEN and CDR2 SYDVKM. V lost 2 bases to trimming and J lost 3 bases, with 11 bases between them. The assay that was used to sequence DNA from cultured CD4+ T cells was the Oncomine TCR Beta short-read assay. TCRdb reanalysed the PCR reads using MiXCR and keeps one entry per CDR3 protein. The table includes 20,000 to 25,000 distinct CDR3 sequences, around 40% detected once.

The source of this sequence is a human donor who had recovered from COVID-19. The chain is built from TRBV28 and TRBJ1-5; D call uncertain. Sequenced here: CD4+ T cells from blood, cultured in vitro, sampled before SARS-CoV-2 vaccination. CDR3 amino acids: CASSLSGGVNQPQHF. The CDR3 DNA reads as TGTGCCAGCAGTTTAAGCGGTGGGGTCAATCAGCCCCAGCATTTT. The full variable domain, completed using reference TRBV28 and TRBJ1-5, is DVKVTQSSRYLVKRTGEKVFLECVQDMDHENMFWYRQDPGLGLRLIYFSYDVKMKEKGDIPEGYSVSREKKERFSLILESASTNQTSMYLCASSLSGGVNQPQHFGDGTRLSIL.